The clone carrying this TCR beta chain appeared a few times. Its antigen is still unknown. Amplified regions were TCR beta CDR3 sequences from RNA transcripts. Researchers ran a first-round RT-PCR on the TCR CDR3 using the HTBI primer set. From the multiplex PCR reads, TCRdb called clonotypes with MiXCR, one entry per CDR3 protein. The table has about 350,000 distinct CDR3 sequences, approximately 15% seen once; the top ten hold 20% to 25%. This CDR3 is 13 amino acids long. CDR1 is KGHDR and CDR2 is SFDVKD in the germline V gene. V dropped 6 bases and J dropped 7 bases, with 12 bases sitting between them. The source of the sample is a study of T cells in Graves' hyperthyroidism and ophthalmopathy. Study-wide context: Blood was drawn when the patient was first diagnosed and still untreated. Study results and caveats: The blood repertoire included most of the expanded thyroid clonotypes above 0.001.

The V gene is TRBV24-1, the J gene TRBJ1-5; D call uncertain. This TCR derives from a woman younger than 45 with Graves' hyperthyroidism. Sequencing was carried out using blood. The CDR3 coding sequence is TGTGCCACCAGTCGGGGTCTGTGGCAGCCCCAGCATTTT. Amino acids: CATSRGLWQPQHF.